What follows are 18 T cell receptor beta chains derived from one specimen sequenced in a study of PD-1 blockade in classical Hodgkin lymphoma (dated by TCRdb to between 2020 and 2021). Libraries were built with the immunoSEQ multiplex PCR assay. TCRdb carries this immuneACCESS record with in-frame sequences only. Its versions omit some clonotypes, under half of them owing to an unresolved V gene in the studies checked, with the rest unexplained. The sample contains 99,000 or so clones, roughly 87% of them found a single time. Around 19% of the sample belongs to the ten largest clones. This sample's time point label indicates: cycle 4 day 1 (C4D1), after less than seven weeks of nivolumab. Relapse after autologous stem cell transplantation had occurred in all trial patients, and cohorts A, B and C were distinguished by prior brentuximab vedotin exposure. Material: peripheral blood mononuclear cells (PBMCs), obtained before the fourth cycle of nivolumab. The receptors come from a human donor with classical Hodgkin lymphoma.

This clone was detected only once. This chain uses TRBV20-1 with TRBJ2-7; D remains ambiguous. The CDR3 loop spans 11 amino acids. Trimming pared 3 bases from V and 5 bases from J, leaving 8 bases between. Germline CDR1 reads DFQATT; CDR2 reads SNEGSKA (reference sequence). The CDR3 reads CSARDLNEQYF. In DNA form, the CDR3 reads TGCAGTGCTAGGGATCTCAACGAGCAGTACTTC.

The chain employs TRBV18 and TRBJ1-4; 8 bases align to TRBD1. V lost 3 bases, J lost 8 bases, and 17 bases stayed unmatched. The CDR3 length is 18 residues. Germline V CDR1 and CDR2: KGHSH, LQKENI. CDR3 loop: CASSPETGALLAREKLFF. In DNA, the CDR3 is TGTGCCAGCTCACCCGAGACAGGGGCCCTCTTGGCGCGAGAAAAACTGTTTTTT.

The V call is TRBV28, the J call TRBJ1-3; perhaps TRBD1 as D (5 bases). Trimming took off 2 bases at V and 8 bases at J, with 10 bases between the two ends. Germline assignment: CDR1 MDHEN and CDR2 SYDVKM. CDR3 size: 13 residues. The CDR3 is CASSLTGVHTIYF. The CDR3 bases are TGTGCCAGCAGTTTAACGGGGGTGCACACCATATATTTT. Full variable domain (rest looked up from reference TRBV28 and TRBJ1-3): DVKVTQSSRYLVKRTGEKVFLECVQDMDHENMFWYRQDPGLGLRLIYFSYDVKMKEKGDIPEGYSVSREKKERFSLILESASTNQTSMYLCASSLTGVHTIYFGEGSWLTVV.

CDR3 in DNA: TGTGCCAGCAGTTACTTCCCCCAGGGCACAGATACGCAGTATTTT. It specifies CASSYFPQGTDTQYF. V gene TRBV6-5 combines with J gene TRBJ2-3; no clear D. This CDR3 is built from 15 residues. Germline V gene sequence: CDR1 MNHEY, CDR2 SVGAGI. V lost 1 base and J 1 base, leaving 9 bases between the germline ends.

This chain connects TRBV28 to TRBJ2-4; possibly TRBD1 for D (5 bases). The length of the CDR3 is 13 residues. Per germline, CDR1 MDHEN and CDR2 SYDVKM. The V and J ends lost 6 bases and 6 bases respectively, with 12 bases between them. The CDR3 sequence is CASSRRQLNIQYF. The CDR3 bases are TGTGCCAGCAGCCGGAGACAGTTAAACATTCAGTACTTC.

The chain is built from TRBV10-2 and TRBJ2-3; 8 nucleotides align to TRBD2. This CDR3 contains 16 residues. Germline V CDR1 and CDR2: WSHSY, SAAADI. V lost 3 bases and J lost 5; bases outside the gene matches: 10. The CDR3 sequence: CASSEAIAGPVDTQYF. For the CDR3, the DNA is TGCGCCAGCAGTGAAGCGATAGCGGGACCAGTAGATACGCAGTATTTT.

The chain employs TRBV29-1 and TRBJ1-2, with 7 nucleotides matching TRBD1. There are 13 residues in the CDR3. J gave up 3 bases and V 5 bases, and 6 bases lay outside the gene matches. CDR1 is SQVTM and CDR2 is ANQGSEA in the germline V gene. CDR3 residues: CSVSGQRDYGYTF. The CDR3 DNA reads as TGCAGCGTTTCGGGACAGAGGGACTATGGCTACACCTTC.

The V and J genes are TRBV4-1 and TRBJ1-3; D perhaps matches TRBD1 (5 bases). From germline, CDR1 is MGHRA and CDR2 YSYEKL. CDR3 length equals 15 residues. V lost 0 bases, J lost 2 bases, and 8 bases lay in between. DNA of the CDR3: TGCGCCAGCAGCCAAGATAGAGGGGCTGGAAACACCATATATTTT. This translates into CASSQDRGAGNTIYF.

The chain couples TRBV27 to TRBJ2-2; weak D call: TRBD2 (5 bases). The germline V gene has CDR1 MNHEY and CDR2 SMNVEV (reference sequence). This CDR3 is 17 amino acids long. Deletions cut 5 bases from V and 5 bases from J, with 21 bases between. The CDR3 loop is CASSLRFRPRDTGELFF. Written as DNA, the CDR3 is TGTGCCAGCAGTCTACGTTTTAGGCCCCGGGATACCGGGGAGCTGTTTTTT.

On this clone itself: A much bigger clone sits one base away, suggesting this may be a read error. The chain has TRBV7-9 and TRBJ2-3, with TRBD1 as a possible D gene (5 bases). CDR1 is SEHNR, CDR2 FQNEAQ, per germline (reference sequence). This CDR3 is built from 15 residues. The CDR3 region has the DNA TGTGTCAGCAGCTCAGACAAGACAGACACAGATACGCAGTATTTT. Translating it yields CVSSSDKTDTDTQYF.

The genes are TRBV7-6 and TRBJ2-1; a possible D gene is TRBD2 (7 bases). V was shortened by 5 bases and J by 6 bases, with 17 bases between the two germline ends. Per the germline V gene, CDR1 is SGHVS and CDR2 is FNYEAQ. This CDR3 has 15 amino acids. The CDR3 bases are TGTGCCAGCAGCCCTAGCGGAGGGGGGAGCAATGAGCAGTTCTTC. This gives the protein CASSPSGGGSNEQFF.

The chain employs TRBV19 and TRBJ1-3; D ambiguous. Germline CDR1 LNHDA, CDR2 SQIVND (reference sequence). The CDR3 sequence is 15 residues long. Trimming stripped 4 bases from V and 0 bases from J, with 10 bases between. The CDR3 coding sequence is TGTGCCAGTAGTACGACTGCAAGCTCTGGAAACACCATATATTTT. This codes for CASSTTASSGNTIYF.

V usage is TRBV30 and J usage is TRBJ1-1; tentatively, D is TRBD1 (5 bases). With 3 bases removed from V and 1 base from J, the gap between germline ends came to 12 bases. Germline lookup yields CDR1 GTSNPN and CDR2 SVGIG (reference sequence). The CDR3 length is 14 residues. CDR3 bases: TGTGCCTGGAGGTGGACACGGAGGAACACTGAAGCTTTCTTT. This translates into CAWRWTRRNTEAFF.

The rearrangement uses TRBV4-1 and TRBJ1-1; D is unresolved. V dropped 1 base and J dropped 1 base, with 16 bases sitting between them. Germline V gives CDR1 MGHRA, CDR2 YSYEKL. This CDR3 contains 17 residues. The CDR3 protein is CASSQVRGSAKNTEAFF. The DNA for the CDR3 is TGCGCCAGCAGCCAAGTCCGTGGGTCGGCGAAGAACACTGAAGCTTTCTTT.

This clone was recorded only once. The V call is TRBV11-2, the J call TRBJ2-1; no clear D gene. The CDR3 length is 16 residues. Between the trimmed V and J ends, which lost 1 base and 2 bases, there was a span of 12 bases. The germline V gene encodes CDR1 SGHAT and CDR2 FQNNGV. The CDR3 nucleotides read TGTGCCAGCAGCTTAGGGGCCCTTAGCCCCTACAATGAGCAGTTCTTC. It is translated as CASSLGALSPYNEQFF.

The chain joins TRBV27 to TRBJ2-7; D may be TRBD1 or TRBD2 (5 bases each). This CDR3 comprises 15 residues. With 0 bases removed from V and 4 bases from J, the gap between germline ends came to 13 bases. From germline, CDR1 is MNHEY and CDR2 SMNVEV (reference sequence). CDR3 sequence: CASSLSMGVGYEQYF. CDR3 coding DNA: TGTGCCAGCAGTTTATCGATGGGGGTGGGGTACGAGCAGTACTTC.

V gene TRBV27 combines with J gene TRBJ2-7, with 7 positions matching TRBD1. The CDR3 is made up of 16 amino acids. Looked up from germline, CDR1 is MNHEY and CDR2 is SMNVEV (reference sequence). Trimming took 5 bases from V and 6 from J; bases not matched to a gene: 16. Here the CDR3 reads CASSMERRQGKGEQYF. The CDR3 nucleotides read TGTGCCAGCAGTATGGAACGCAGACAGGGTAAGGGCGAGCAGTACTTC.

The chain employs TRBV18 and TRBJ1-1; 10 positions match TRBD1. V lost 3 bases to trimming and J lost 2 bases; unmatched junction nucleotides: 0. CDR1 KGHSH and CDR2 LQKENI come from the germline V gene. The CDR3 spans 14 residues. The CDR3 DNA sequence: TGTGCCAGCTCACCGACAGGGGGCAACACTGAAGCTTTCTTT. As protein: CASSPTGGNTEAFF.